The source of this T cell receptor beta chain is a study of OX40 agonist ivuxolimab in advanced cancers. Study-level results: Some of the lowest clonal expansion was seen in partial responders at 0.1-3.0 mg/kg.

Turning to this clone: What it binds is not known.

The CDR3 has 14 residues. Trimming removed 6 bases from V and 6 bases from J, with 14 bases in between. Germline-derived CDR1 and CDR2 are SEHNR and FQNEAQ (reference sequence). Using immunoSEQ multiplex PCR, the repertoire was profiled, and TCRdb retains in-frame clones only, with some absent. The sample holds approximately 23,000 clones, 70% to 90% seen once. The chain recombines TRBV7-9 with TRBJ2-2; D ambiguous. This receptor was obtained from an adult with an advanced solid tumor such as melanoma, head and neck, liver or kidney cancer. This sample comprised CD4+ or CD8+ T cells sorted from blood, obtained in a trial of the OX40 agonist ivuxolimab. CDR3 nucleotides: TGTGCCAGCAGTTCCGGACCATCCCCCGGGGAGCTGTTTTTT. Protein sequence: CASSSGPSPGELFF.